This T cell receptor (beta chain) was sequenced during a study of shared clonotypes between healthy human individuals. Overall study: A couple of women and a few men aged 18 to 49 served as donors.

In the naive CD8 group, cells lacked CD45RO and were positively selected for CCR7, so terminally differentiated effector memory CD45RA+ cells were left out. Clones were sequenced by immunoSEQ multiplex PCR, and TCRdb holds only the in-frame ones, with some missing. The sample contains 760,000 or so clones, roughly 96% of which appear only once. This receptor was obtained from a man aged 25 to 40 in good health. Input material: naive CD8+ T cells sorted from blood.

CDR3 DNA: TGCGCCAGCTCCTACGTGGGAGGAGGAGAGACCCAGTACTTC. It specifies CASSYVGGGETQYF. V and J are TRBV10-2 and TRBJ2-5, with a tentative D call TRBD2 (6 bases). The germline V gene encodes CDR1 WSHSY and CDR2 SAAADI. Trimming took off 8 bases at V and 4 bases at J, with 17 bases between the two ends. The CDR3 consists of 14 residues.